This T cell receptor (beta chain) was captured in a study of blood T cell repertoires in COVID-19. Study-level information: The analysed material was cDNA or gDNA that came from T cells, B-cell-depleted T cells, or PBMCs.

Germline trimming cut 5 bases from V and 3 bases from J; bases unmatched to any gene: 6. This CDR3 spans 15 amino acids. The germline CDR1 and CDR2 sequences are SGHNT and YENEEA. The method was immunoSEQ multiplex PCR; TCRdb's version includes in-frame clones alone and lacks a portion of them. The sample has hundreds of thousands of clones, approximately 90% seen once; the top ten hold approximately 1.5%. Exposed volunteers were people who met a COVID-19 case within 2 weeks before study entry. This TCR came from a woman younger than 30 who had been exposed to COVID-19. This sequence joins TRBV11-3 and TRBJ2-5; 10 bases line up with TRBD1. Sequenced sample: PBMCs or T cells enriched from blood (not recorded which). This CDR3 is CASSPPGTGEETQYF. CDR3 nucleotide sequence: TGTGCCAGCAGCCCCCCCGGGACAGGGGAAGAGACCCAGTACTTC.